These 16 T cell receptor beta chains came from one sample sequenced in a study of identical twins. TCRdb recomputed calls from the 5' RACE reads with MiXCR, one row per CDR3 protein. The sample consists of roughly 1.6 million distinct CDR3 sequences, less than 35% of them appearing once. The sample comprised cord blood. Receptors originate from a newborn girl in good health.

This clonotype has just a few counts. V usage is TRBV27 and J usage is TRBJ2-7; 8 positions agree with TRBD1. Germline V gene data show CDR1 as MNHEY and CDR2 as SMNVEV (reference sequence). The trim removed 3 bases at V and 0 bases at J, leaving 4 bases unmatched. The CDR3 spans 15 residues. CDR3 region: CASSFKGQASYEQYF. The DNA of the CDR3 is TGTGCCAGCAGTTTCAAGGGACAGGCCTCCTACGAGCAGTACTTC.

The chain employs TRBV2 and TRBJ2-5; weak D call: TRBD2 (5 bases). The CDR3 is made up of 11 amino acids. Germline CDR1 and CDR2: SNHLY and FYNNEI. The germline V and J ends were trimmed by 9 bases and 3 bases, with 8 bases remaining between them. The CDR3 DNA is TGTGCCAGTAGAGCGGAAGAGACCCAGTACTTC. This sequence encodes CASRAEETQYF.

In its sample, this clonotype was seen a few times. V usage is TRBV20-1 and J usage is TRBJ1-1; D may be TRBD1 (5 bases). Trimming removed 3 bases from V and 7 bases from J, with 15 bases in between. The CDR3 extends over 13 amino acids. Germline CDR1 reads DFQATT; CDR2 reads SNEGSKA (reference sequence). The CDR3 here is CSARVGALGEAFF. The CDR3 bases are TGCAGTGCTAGGGTCGGGGCATTAGGTGAAGCTTTCTTT.

This clonotype occurred a few times. The J gene is TRBJ1-2, the V gene TRBV28, with 9 bases lining up with TRBD1. There are 15 residues in the CDR3. Trimming at V came to 3 bases and at J to 4 bases, leaving 6 bases not matched to a gene. CDR1 MDHEN and CDR2 SYDVKM come from the germline V gene. CDR3 coding DNA: TGTGCCAGCAGTTTGGTTGGGACAGGGACCTATGGCTACACCTTC. Amino acids: CASSLVGTGTYGYTF.

This chain joins TRBV7-9 and TRBJ1-1, with 9 bases aligning to TRBD1. Trimming took 4 bases from V and 2 from J; bases not matched to a gene: 11. Germline CDR1 is SEHNR and CDR2 is FQNEAQ (reference sequence). This CDR3 contains 17 residues. CDR3 DNA sequence: TGTGCCAGCAGCTCAGGAACAGGGGGCACCCCTAACACTGAAGCTTTCTTT. This gives the protein CASSSGTGGTPNTEAFF.

J is TRBJ1-1 and V is TRBV6-6; D is unresolved. Trimming removed 5 bases from V and 5 bases from J, with 18 bases in between. The CDR3 covers 15 residues. Per the germline V gene, CDR1 is MNHNY and CDR2 is SVGAGI (reference sequence). The CDR3 spells CASSQNGPVGTEAFF. CDR3 nucleotides: TGTGCCAGCAGTCAAAATGGACCAGTCGGGACTGAAGCTTTCTTT.

In DNA, the CDR3 is TGTGCCAGCAGGGCACAGGTGAACTATGGCTACACCTTC. Translating it yields CASRAQVNYGYTF. The rearrangement links TRBV6-6 to TRBJ1-2, with D possibly TRBD1 on 5 matching bases. The CDR3 extends over 13 amino acids. CDR1 and CDR2 (germline): MNHNY, SVGAGI (reference sequence). The V end lost 6 bases, the J end lost 2 bases, and 10 bases lay between the germline ends.

The J gene is TRBJ2-5, the V gene TRBV7-8, with 7 bases that match TRBD1. The CDR3 runs to 13 residues. Per germline, CDR1 SGHVS and CDR2 FQNEAQ. V was clipped by 5 bases and J by 4 bases; unmatched bases: 4. For the CDR3, the DNA is TGTGCCAGCAGCCCGACAGGGATAGAGACCCAGTACTTC. Protein: CASSPTGIETQYF.

The CDR3 protein is CASSQDGGLRTEAFF. The CDR3 nucleotides are TGTGCCAGCAGCCAAGATGGGGGGCTCAGGACTGAAGCTTTCTTT. J is TRBJ1-1 and V is TRBV4-2; possibly TRBD1 for D (6 bases). V was pared by 0 bases and J by 5 bases, with 13 bases between. CDR3 length: 15 residues. Germline CDR1 and CDR2: LGHNA and YNFKEQ.

This chain connects TRBV21-1 to TRBJ1-5; the D call of TRBD1 is as the table states it, not checked on the DNA. TRBV21-1 represents a pseudogene. CDR3 length equals 19 residues. The CDR3 DNA reads as TGTGCCAGCAGCCCCCGGGACAGGGGGCGCCCCTATAACAATCAGCCCCAGCATTTT. Protein: CASSPRDRGRPYNNQPQHF.

This chain uses TRBV15 with TRBJ2-3; no definite D call. V was shortened by 2 bases and J by 1 base, with 13 bases between the two germline ends. This CDR3 is 16 amino acids long. Germline loops: CDR1 LNHNV, CDR2 YYDKDF (reference sequence). In DNA form, the CDR3 reads TGTGCCACCAGCAGATCCCGGACGGAACGCACAGATACGCAGTATTTT. This codes for CATSRSRTERTDTQYF.

This clonotype has a single count. The rearrangement links TRBV25-1 to TRBJ1-1; 8 bases line up with TRBD1. This CDR3 contains 16 residues. Trimming at V came to 3 bases and at J to 3 bases, leaving 9 bases not matched to a gene. Germline V gives CDR1 MGHDK, CDR2 SYGVNS. Here the CDR3 DNA reads TGTGCCAGCAGTGATCCCAATGGACAGGGATACACTGAAGCTTTCTTT. The encoded protein is CASSDPNGQGYTEAFF.

The chain joins TRBV6-5 to TRBJ2-3, with D possibly TRBD2 on 6 matching bases. Trimming removed 8 bases at V and 0 bases at J, with 9 bases between. Germline V gene data show CDR1 as MNHEY and CDR2 as SVGAGI. The CDR3 contains 13 residues. CDR3 sequence reads: CASWSGSTDTQYF. In DNA, the CDR3 is TGTGCCAGCTGGAGCGGGAGCACAGATACGCAGTATTTT.

Only a few counts were recorded for this clonotype. The rearrangement links TRBV5-6 to TRBJ1-1; D possibly corresponds to TRBD1 (5 bases). Germline loops: CDR1 SGHDT, CDR2 YYEEEE. The CDR3 contains 13 residues. V was cut by 4 bases and J by 8 bases, with 15 bases left in between. The DNA for the CDR3 is TGTGCCAGCAGCCCTTCGGGACTCCGGGAAGCTTTCTTT. Encoded protein: CASSPSGLREAFF. The full variable domain, its missing parts supplied by reference TRBV5-6 and TRBJ1-1, is DAGVTQSPTHLIKTRGQQVTLRCSPKSGHDTVSWYQQALGQGPQFIFQYYEEEERQRGNFPDRFSGHQFPNYSSELNVNALLLGDSALYLCASSPSGLREAFFGQGTRLTVV.

V usage is TRBV13 and J usage is TRBJ2-7, with D maybe TRBD2 (6 bases). This CDR3 has 14 amino acids. V lost 6 bases and J lost 7, with 19 bases in between. Germline lookup yields CDR1 PRHDT and CDR2 FYEKMQ (reference sequence). CDR3 in DNA: TGTGCCAGCAGAAGGAGGGCCACGTACAATGAGCAGTACTTC. Translating it yields CASRRRATYNEQYF.

The chain links TRBV4-2 to TRBJ1-5; a possible D gene is TRBD1 (5 bases). The CDR3 runs 14 residues. Trimming left V 2 bases short and J 5 bases short, with 10 bases between. Germline loops: CDR1 LGHNA, CDR2 YNFKEQ. The CDR3 sequence is CASSQSAGDQPQHF. The CDR3 DNA reads TGTGCCAGCAGCCAATCAGCGGGGGATCAGCCCCAGCATTTT.